A selection of T cell receptor beta chains follows, all from one sample in a study of T cells in localized non-small cell lung cancer. TCRdb's copy holds only in-frame clones and misses some; the assay was immunoSEQ multiplex PCR. The table shows approximately 30,000 clones, with about nine tenths occurring only once. Material: peripheral blood, obtained before any cancer treatment. Receptors originate from a male donor older than 55 with stage III lung adenocarcinoma. The CDR3 runs from the conserved cysteine through the conserved F or W. D genes are given only for firm matches. Clone size is not always given. Where it is, it says once, few, many or a class for expanded clones.

D	V	size	J	CDR3	DNA
NA	TRBV30	NA	TRBJ1-4	CAWSAKSTPGREKLFF	TGTGCCTGGAGTGCCAAATCGACTCCCGGACGGGAAAAACTGTTTTTT
NA	TRBV7-9	few	TRBJ2-1	CASSIWVAGQANEQFF	TGTGCCAGCAGCATCTGGGTAGCGGGACAGGCCAATGAGCAGTTCTTC
NA	TRBV4-1	once	TRBJ2-3	CASSLHMADTQYF	TGCGCCAGCAGCCTCCACATGGCGGATACGCAGTATTTT
TRBD2	TRBV29-1	NA	TRBJ2-3	CSVVQLADTQYF	TGCAGCGTTGTCCAACTAGCGGATACGCAGTATTTT
NA	TRBV7-2	NA	TRBJ1-5	CASSARAGAYNQPQHF	TGTGCCAGCAGCGCCCGCGCAGGGGCTTACAATCAGCCCCAGCATTTT
NA	TRBV19	NA	TRBJ2-3	CASSFQRSTDTQYF	TGTGCCAGTAGTTTTCAAAGAAGCACAGATACGCAGTATTTT
NA	TRBV6-5	NA	TRBJ1-3	CASSYFGSGNTIYF	TGTGCCAGCAGTTACTTTGGATCTGGAAACACCATATATTTT
NA	TRBV5-5	NA	TRBJ2-7	CASSLSGNPKEQYF	TGTGCCAGCAGCTTGAGTGGGAACCCCAAGGAGCAGTACTTC
NA	TRBV14	NA	TRBJ1-4	CATNDSLLNEKLFF	TGTGCCACCAACGATAGCTTACTGAATGAAAAACTGTTTTTT
NA	TRBV30	NA	TRBJ2-1	CASEEWATNEQFF	TGTGCTTCCGAAGAGTGGGCCACAAATGAGCAGTTCTTC
NA	TRBV27	NA	TRBJ2-7	CASTRGGPIYEQYF	TGTGCCAGCACTCGTGGTGGACCAATATACGAGCAGTACTTC
TRBD2	TRBV10-3	NA	TRBJ2-2	CAISETGTTLTGELFF	TGTGCCATCAGTGAAACCGGGACTACTTTAACCGGGGAGCTGTTTTTT
TRBD2	TRBV6-5	NA	TRBJ2-3	CASSYLREGLDTQYF	TGTGCCAGCAGTTACCTGCGGGAGGGCCTAGATACGCAGTATTTT
NA	TRBV18	NA	TRBJ2-2	CASSPGDGELFF	TGTGCCAGCTCACCTGGCGACGGGGAGCTGTTTTTT
NA	TRBV20-1	NA	TRBJ1-1	CSAPRGTGWFF	TGCAGTGCCCCTCGGGGAACAGGGTGGTTCTTT
NA	TRBV5-4	few	TRBJ2-7	CASSLDAGEQYF	TGTGCCAGCAGCTTGGACGCCGGGGAGCAGTACTTC
NA	TRBV10-3	NA	TRBJ1-4	CAITSQPGGNEKLFF	TGTGCCATCACTTCCCAGCCGGGAGGGAATGAAAAACTGTTTTTT
NA	TRBV28	NA	TRBJ2-2	CASSFRPGELFF	TGTGCCAGCAGTTTTCGCCCCGGGGAGCTGTTTTTT
NA	TRBV7-9	NA	TRBJ2-3	CASSLAQNGLDTQYF	TGTGCCAGCAGCTTAGCACAGAATGGGTTAGATACGCAGTATTTT
TRBD1	TRBV7-9	NA	TRBJ2-3	CASSLGTGQHTDTQYF	TGTGCCAGCAGCTTAGGGACGGGACAGCACACAGATACGCAGTATTTT
TRBD2	TRBV5-4	NA	TRBJ2-2	CASSTSGRADTGELFF	TGTGCCAGCAGCACTAGCGGGAGGGCCGACACCGGGGAGCTGTTTTTT
NA	TRBV6-5	NA	TRBJ2-5	CASSPGIRETQYF	TGTGCCAGCAGTCCAGGGATAAGAGAGACCCAGTACTTC
TRBD1	TRBV6-5	NA	TRBJ1-2	CASSEQGGSDGYTF	TGTGCCAGCAGCGAACAGGGGGGGTCCGATGGCTACACCTTC
NA	TRBV18	NA	TRBJ1-5	CASSPIAGTKNQPQHF	TGTGCCAGCTCACCGATCGCCGGGACAAAAAATCAGCCCCAGCATTTT
NA	TRBV30	NA	TRBJ1-5	CAWSVAQVGPPSNQPQHF	TGTGCCTGGAGTGTTGCCCAGGTAGGGCCCCCTAGCAATCAGCCCCAGCATTTT
NA	TRBV5-4	NA	TRBJ2-5	CASKELAEETQYF	TGTGCCAGCAAGGAACTAGCAGAAGAGACCCAGTACTTC
NA	TRBV30	NA	TRBJ1-6	CAWSAGGYSYNSPLHF	TGTGCCTGGAGTGCGGGGGGGTACTCCTATAATTCACCCCTCCACTTT
NA	TRBV10-3	NA	TRBJ1-3	CAISDGDSGPGNTIYF	TGTGCCATCAGTGACGGAGATTCCGGGCCAGGAAACACCATATATTTT